Sequencing of this T cell receptor (beta chain) was carried out in a study of low-dose radiotherapy and immunotherapy resistance in tumors. Priming of first-strand cDNA relied on TRAV- and TRBV-specific primers (covering alpha and beta chains). Using a constant-region primer together with a V-primer adapter, TCRs were subjected to roughly 20 PCR cycles of amplification. TCRdb reprocessed the reads with MiXCR, giving one entry per CDR3 protein. This table has tens of thousands of distinct CDR3 sequences, roughly 9% appearing once. The time point is: before trial treatment. The study gave donors nivolumab, ipilimumab, aspirin, low-dose cyclophosphamide and low-dose radiotherapy. Here the sequenced sample was PBMCs, taken before treatment. The clonotype originates from a male donor with prostate cancer.

CDR3 nucleotides: TGCGCCAGCAGCCAAGGGCTCTCTAGCGGGGTCACCTACGAGCAGTACTTC. Its protein product is CASSQGLSSGVTYEQYF. The chain combines TRBV4-3 with TRBJ2-7, with 9 bases identical to TRBD2. Per the germline V gene, CDR1 is LGHNA and CDR2 is YSLEER. This CDR3 is built from 17 residues. V lost 1 base to trimming and J lost 2 bases; unmatched junction nucleotides: 9.